Given below is one TCR beta chain in context. The CDR3 extends over 12 amino acids. Per germline, CDR1 SGHDN and CDR2 FVKESK. V was pared by 6 bases and J by 6 bases, with 9 bases between. The sample originates from a study of blood T cell repertoires in COVID-19. Study at large: Spain, Italy and the United States supplied samples that represented acute and convalescent COVID-19.

Measured with immunoSEQ multiplex PCR; TCRdb has only the in-frame clones, and not every one. Of approximately 250,000 clones listed, about 87% are singletons. Sequencing input: PBMCs or T cells enriched from blood (not recorded which). This TCR was recovered from a woman aged 30 to 39 with acute COVID-19. This chain links TRBV14 with TRBJ2-1; no clear D. CDR3 protein: CASSPSRNEQFF. CDR3 nucleotides: TGTGCCAGCAGTCCCTCTCGCAATGAGCAGTTCTTC.